Listed below are T cell receptor beta chains from one sample, sequenced in a study of T cell responses to AZD1222 COVID-19 vaccine. The protocol was immunoSEQ multiplex PCR, while the TCRdb copy is restricted to in-frame clones and leaves out a portion. The table lists about 98,000 clones, 70% to 90% of them singletons. Sample: peripheral blood, taken on day 0 of AZD1222 vaccination. The receptors come from an adult in good health. The CDR3 runs from the conserved cysteine through the conserved F or W. The D gene is left open where the match is weak. Size tells how often a clone was seen (once, few, many) or the class of an expanded clone, and some rows leave it out.

D,size,J,V,DNA,CDR3
TRBD1,NA,TRBJ2-5,TRBV19,TGTGCCAGTAGCGACCGGGACAGGCCCCAAGAGACCCAGTACTTC,CASSDRDRPQETQYF
NA,many,TRBJ2-2,TRBV7-9,TGTGCCAGCAGCTTAAATGGAGGGGAGCTGTTTTTT,CASSLNGGELFF
NA,NA,TRBJ1-5,TRBV3-1/TRBV3-2,TGTGCCAGCAGCCAAGGAAGCAGCAATCAGCCCCAGCATTTT,CASSQGSSNQPQHF
NA,NA,TRBJ2-7,TRBV6-1,TGTGCCAGTGCAGGGCGAGGCTACGAGCAGTACTTC,CASAGRGYEQYF
TRBD1,NA,TRBJ2-7,TRBV7-2,TGTGCCAGCAGCTTTCGACAGGGATTTTCCTACGAGCAGTACTTC,CASSFRQGFSYEQYF
NA,few,TRBJ1-3,TRBV3-1/TRBV3-2,TGTGCCAGCAGCCAACCCCCGGCTCCGGGAAACACCATATATTTT,CASSQPPAPGNTIYF
TRBD2,NA,TRBJ2-1,TRBV27,TGTGCCAGCAGTTGGGGGGAGGGCGTCGGTGAGCAGTTCTTC,CASSWGEGVGEQFF
NA,NA,TRBJ1-3,TRBV27,TGTGCCAGCAGTTCACCCGCTACCTTTGAATGGTCTGGAAACACCATATATTTT,CASSSPATFEWSGNTIYF
NA,NA,TRBJ1-5,TRBV27,TGTGCCAGCAGTTTATACTTTCGGACTGCGAATCGGCAGCCCCAGCATTTT,CASSLYFRTANRQPQHF
TRBD2,once,TRBJ2-7,TRBV5-6,TGTGCCAGCAGCCGGGGACTAGCGGGAGACGAGCAGTACTTC,CASSRGLAGDEQYF
NA,NA,TRBJ1-1,TRBV4-2,TGTGCCAGCACGGAGAACACTGAAGCTTTCTTT,CASTENTEAFF
NA,NA,TRBJ2-1,TRBV4-1,TGCGCCAGCAGCCAAGACAGGGACCATGAGCAGTTCTTC,CASSQDRDHEQFF
NA,NA,TRBJ2-5,TRBV7-8,TGTGCCAGCAGCGACCGGATTGGGACCCAGTACTTC,CASSDRIGTQYF
NA,NA,TRBJ2-3,TRBV29-1,TGCAGCGTTAAGGGAAGCACAGATACGCAGTATTTT,CSVKGSTDTQYF
TRBD1,once,TRBJ1-4,TRBV6-5,TGTGCCAGCAGTACCTGGACAGGGCCGAATGAAAAACTGTTTTTT,CASSTWTGPNEKLFF
NA,NA,TRBJ1-2,TRBV24-1,TGTGCCACCAGTGGCGTCAGTTATGGCTACACCTTC,CATSGVSYGYTF
NA,NA,TRBJ1-6,TRBV5-4,TGTGCCAGCAGGGAGAACAATTCACCCCTCCACTTT,CASRENNSPLHF
TRBD2,NA,TRBJ2-5,TRBV4-1,TGCGCCAGCAGCCAAGATAAGTCGGTAGCGGGAGCTGCATCAGAGACCCAGTACTTC,CASSQDKSVAGAASETQYF
TRBD1,NA,TRBJ1-1,TRBV7-9,TGTGCATGCGGGACAGGGGACACTGAAGCTTTCTTT,CACGTGDTEAFF
NA,NA,TRBJ1-5,TRBV28,TGTGCCAGCAGTTCACCGGGACGCGGCGGAAATCAGCCCCAGCATTTT,CASSSPGRGGNQPQHF
NA,NA,TRBJ2-7,TRBV27,TGTGCCAGCAGTTCGATCCTGACTGGGTACTACGAGCAGTACTTC,CASSSILTGYYEQYF
TRBD2,NA,TRBJ2-7,TRBV27,TGTGCCAGCAGTCATACCGGGACTACCTCCTACGAGCAGTACTTC,CASSHTGTTSYEQYF
TRBD2,few,TRBJ2-1,TRBV7-3,TGTGCCAGCAGCCCGTATCTAGCGGGAGCCTCCTACAATGAGCAGTTCTTC,CASSPYLAGASYNEQFF
NA,NA,TRBJ2-7,TRBV19,TGTGCCAGTAGTATAGACGATACAGGGCAGTGGCAGTACTTC,CASSIDDTGQWQYF
TRBD2,NA,TRBJ2-7,TRBV4-3,TGCGCCAGCAGCCAAGGGGTCCTAGCGGCTAGCTCCTACGAGCAGTACTTC,CASSQGVLAASSYEQYF
TRBD2,NA,TRBJ2-5,TRBV5-4,TGTGCCAGCAGCGTCGGGGGGGCGGGTCAAGAGACCCAGTACTTC,CASSVGGAGQETQYF
NA,NA,TRBJ1-2,TRBV30,TGTGCCTGGACCATATCCACCGCCGGTGGCTACACCTTC,CAWTISTAGGYTF
TRBD2,once,TRBJ2-2,TRBV11-2,TGTGCCAGCAGCCCCGGGACTAGGGGAACCGGGGAGCTGTTTTTT,CASSPGTRGTGELFF
NA,NA,TRBJ1-3,TRBV2,TGTGCCAGCACCCCGGACATTACCTCTGGAAACACCATATATTTT,CASTPDITSGNTIYF
NA,NA,TRBJ2-1,TRBV5-1,TGCGCCAGCAGCCCGACAGGAGGTGTATACAATGAGCAGTTCTTC,CASSPTGGVYNEQFF
NA,few,TRBJ1-1,TRBV30,TGTGCCTGGAGTGTAGTTCGGACGGGGACTGAAGCTTTCTTT,CAWSVVRTGTEAFF
NA,NA,TRBJ1-2,TRBV9,TGTGCCAGCAGCGTAGATAGCCTAAGCCGGAACTATGGCTACACCTTC,CASSVDSLSRNYGYTF
NA,NA,TRBJ2-1,TRBV28,TGTGCCAGCAGTTTAGCCGGGAGCCCCGGGGGCGATGAGCAGTTCTTC,CASSLAGSPGGDEQFF
NA,NA,TRBJ1-2,TRBV28,TGTGCCAGCGGCTGGACGGCGAACTATGGCTACACCTTC,CASGWTANYGYTF
TRBD2,once,TRBJ2-1,TRBV18,TGTGCCAGCTCACCGGGACTAGCTAACAATGAGCAGTTCTTC,CASSPGLANNEQFF
NA,NA,TRBJ2-7,TRBV7-6,TGTGCCAGCAGCTTAGGCCTAGCGAATGGCGAGCAGTACTTC,CASSLGLANGEQYF
TRBD1,few,TRBJ2-7,TRBV7-2,TGTGCCAGCAGCTTAGACGACAGGGCTGAGTACGAGCAGTACTTC,CASSLDDRAEYEQYF
TRBD1,NA,TRBJ1-5,TRBV4-2,TGTGCCAGCAGCCACCTGGGACAGGTAGTTCAGCCCCAGCATTTT,CASSHLGQVVQPQHF
TRBD1,NA,TRBJ1-1,TRBV6-5,TGTGCCAGCAGATCACAGGGGGGGAACACTGAAGCTTTCTTT,CASRSQGGNTEAFF
TRBD1,NA,TRBJ2-7,TRBV5-1,TGCGCCAGCAGCTTCCCCGGGACAGGGTTAGACGAGCAGTACTTC,CASSFPGTGLDEQYF
NA,NA,TRBJ2-1,TRBV4-1,TGCGCCAGCAGCCCGGGGGAATACAATGAGCAGTTCTTC,CASSPGEYNEQFF
NA,once,TRBJ2-1,TRBV12-5,TGTGCTAGTGGTTTGTACTCCTACAATGAGCAGTTCTTC,CASGLYSYNEQFF
TRBD2,NA,TRBJ2-1,TRBV5-4,TGTGCCAGCAGCGGGGGACTAGCGGGAAGGGTAGGCGAGCAGTTCTTC,CASSGGLAGRVGEQFF
NA,NA,TRBJ1-2,TRBV25-1,TGTGCCAGCAGTCTGACAGGAGGTGGCTACACCTTC,CASSLTGGGYTF
TRBD1,NA,TRBJ1-5,TRBV19,TGTGCCAGTAGTATAGGGCAGTTCGACAGGGACGAACAGCCCCAGCATTTT,CASSIGQFDRDEQPQHF
NA,NA,TRBJ1-5,TRBV7-9,TGTGCCAGCAGCACGAAACTAGACGGTACCACAAATCAGCCCCAGCATTTT,CASSTKLDGTTNQPQHF
NA,NA,TRBJ1-5,TRBV5-1,TGCGCCAGCAGCTTTACAGGGCGTTCGCCCCAGCATTTT,CASSFTGRSPQHF
TRBD1,NA,TRBJ2-1,TRBV19,TGTGCCAGTAGTGTTACAAGGGGGCGCTGGGACAATGAGCAGTTCTTC,CASSVTRGRWDNEQFF
NA,NA,TRBJ2-7,TRBV21-1,TGTGCCAGCAGCCGGGGGCAGTACTTC,CASSRGQYF
TRBD1,NA,TRBJ1-5,TRBV6-4,TGTGCCAGCAGTGACTCAGGACAGGTAACTAGCAATCAGCCCCAGCATTTT,CASSDSGQVTSNQPQHF
TRBD2,NA,TRBJ2-2,TRBV5-1,TGCGCCAGCAGCTTCCGAGCGGGAGGGGATAACACCGGGGAGCTGTTTTTT,CASSFRAGGDNTGELFF
NA,NA,TRBJ2-3,TRBV19,TGTGCCAGTCGACAAAGTACAGATACGCAGTATTTT,CASRQSTDTQYF
NA,NA,TRBJ2-7,TRBV15,TGTGCCACCAGCAGAGATTTAGGGACCTACGAGCAGTACTTC,CATSRDLGTYEQYF
NA,NA,TRBJ2-1,TRBV12-3/TRBV12-4,TGTGCCAGCAGTCCGACCTCCAATGAGCAGTTCTTC,CASSPTSNEQFF
NA,NA,TRBJ2-1,TRBV24-1,TGTGCCACCAGTGATACTAAATTTGAGGATGAGCAGTTCTTC,CATSDTKFEDEQFF
TRBD2,NA,TRBJ2-1,TRBV7-6,TGTGCCAGCAGCTTAACTAGCGGATACAATGAGCAGTTCTTC,CASSLTSGYNEQFF
TRBD1,NA,TRBJ1-3,TRBV7-6,TGTGCCAGCATCGGGACAGCCTCTGGAAACACCATATATTTT,CASIGTASGNTIYF
NA,NA,TRBJ1-1,TRBV21-1,TGTGCCAGCAGCAGCAGGGTTGGGGAGAACACTGAAGCTTTCTTT,CASSSRVGENTEAFF
NA,once,TRBJ2-2,TRBV5-1,TGCGCCAGCAGACGGGAGCGGAGCACCGGGGAGCTGTTTTTT,CASRRERSTGELFF
NA,NA,TRBJ1-6,TRBV14,TGTGCCAGCAGCCAAGAGTGGGGGATTCGTTCACCCCTCCACTTT,CASSQEWGIRSPLHF